This is a list of T cell receptor beta chains from one sample in a study of response to subunit inactivated influenza vaccine. TCRdb fed the RT-PCR reads into MiXCR, producing one record per CDR3 protein. The data contain about 780,000 distinct CDR3 sequences, about 18% of them singletons. The sequences come from PBMCs from blood, collected roughly 5 days after vaccination. Source of these receptors: a man over 45 who received an inactivated influenza vaccine. Each CDR3 is given with its conserved first and last residue. Fields, in order: V gene, D gene, clone size, J gene, CDR3 protein, CDR3 DNA. A D gene is named only where the DNA matches it firmly. The listing skips clone size in some rows; elsewhere it reads once, few, many or a size class.

TRBV28	.	few	TRBJ1-2	CASTSPTNYGYTF	TGTGCCAGCACCTCCCCCACTAACTATGGCTACACCTTC
TRBV6-1	TRBD1	.	TRBJ1-5	CASRRQGNYNQPQHF	TGTGCCAGCAGGAGACAGGGGAACTACAATCAGCCCCAGCATTTT
TRBV20-1	TRBD1	many	TRBJ2-7	CSATDRGFYEQYF	TGCAGTGCCACGGACAGGGGGTTCTACGAGCAGTACTTC
TRBV20-1	.	.	TRBJ2-3	CSARDSETSTDTQYF	TGCAGTGCTAGAGACTCTGAAACTAGCACAGATACGCAGTATTTT
TRBV20-1	.	.	TRBJ2-7	CSARDYRVSEQYF	TGCAGTGCTAGAGATTACAGGGTTAGCGAGCAGTACTTC
TRBV20-1	.	few	TRBJ2-7	CSVKKTSSYEQYF	TGCAGTGTCAAAAAGACATCCTCCTACGAGCAGTACTTC
TRBV7-6	.	few	TRBJ2-4	CASSLAGTQNIQYF	TGTGCCAGCAGCCTAGCCGGGACACAAAACATTCAGTACTTC
TRBV20-1	.	.	TRBJ2-7	CSARDGRGLGEQYF	TGCAGTGCTAGAGATGGCAGGGGTCTGGGGGAGCAGTACTTC
TRBV5-1	TRBD1	few	TRBJ2-2	CASSLGDRGSGELFF	TGCGCCAGCAGCTTGGGGGACAGGGGCTCCGGGGAGCTGTTTTTT
TRBV12-3/TRBV12-4	TRBD1	many	TRBJ1-2	CASSFGAGGVYGYTF	TGTGCCAGCAGCTTCGGGGCAGGGGGCGTCTATGGCTACACCTTC
TRBV7-8	.	.	TRBJ2-3	CASVGAGGTDTQYF	TGTGCCAGCGTTGGGGCAGGGGGCACAGATACGCAGTATTTT
TRBV7-2	.	.	TRBJ2-1	CASSLLSSRNEQFF	TGTGCCAGCAGCTTATTGAGTTCGCGGAATGAGCAGTTCTTC
TRBV20-1	TRBD2	.	TRBJ2-4	CSAGPTSGKNIQYF	TGCAGTGCTGGCCCGACTAGCGGGAAAAACATTCAGTACTTC
TRBV11-2	.	.	TRBJ2-7	CASSLGSRGRYEQYF	TGTGCCAGCAGCTTAGGAAGCAGGGGTCGCTACGAGCAGTACTTC
TRBV7-6	TRBD1	many	TRBJ1-4	CASSLVPPGTGGEKLFF	TGTGCCAGCAGCTTAGTACCCCCCGGGACAGGGGGCGAAAAACTGTTTTTT
TRBV20-1	.	.	TRBJ2-7	CSLDPAVEQYF	TGCAGTTTGGACCCCGCCGTCGAGCAGTACTTC
TRBV28	TRBD1	few	TRBJ1-1	CASSDPDRGNTEAFF	TGTGCCAGCAGTGACCCTGACAGGGGGAACACTGAAGCTTTCTTT
TRBV12-3/TRBV12-4	.	.	TRBJ2-3	CATSSEDVTDTQYF	TGTGCCACCAGCTCTGAGGATGTTACAGATACGCAGTATTTT
TRBV19	TRBD1	.	TRBJ1-1	CASSGDRGISNTEAFF	TGTGCCAGTAGTGGGGACAGGGGTATCTCGAACACTGAAGCTTTCTTT
TRBV12-3/TRBV12-4	.	many	TRBJ1-1	CASSLGGRTAEAFF	TGTGCCAGCAGTTTGGGGGGACGAACCGCTGAAGCTTTCTTT
TRBV7-9	TRBD2	few	TRBJ2-3	CASRLTSGGGDTQYF	TGTGCCAGCAGACTGACTAGCGGGGGCGGAGATACGCAGTATTTT
TRBV4-3	.	many	TRBJ2-3	CASSQDWLTSTDTQYF	TGCGCCAGCAGCCAAGACTGGCTGACTAGCACAGATACGCAGTATTTT